This entry lists 12 T cell receptor beta chains sequenced from one sample in a study of metastatic and nonmetastatic thyroid tumors. Using MiXCR, TCRdb re-called clones from the PCR reads. This sample has 30,000 to 40,000 clones, with around 28% found just once. All patients reached thyroid surgery having received no treatment beforehand. Sequencing used blood. Receptors were obtained from a female donor with papillary thyroid cancer or a benign thyroid nodule (not recorded which). Some clones in this sample may be carry-over from other donors' samples.

There are a few counts of this clone. The chain joins TRBV19 to TRBJ2-1, with 14 bases matching TRBD2. Germline CDR1 and CDR2: LNHDA and SQIVND (reference sequence). The CDR3 has 16 amino acids. V gave up 5 bases and J gave up 8 bases; unmatched junction bases: 8. This chain's CDR3 is CASSPTSGRAIDEQFF. The DNA for the CDR3 is TGTGCCAGTAGTCCGACTAGCGGGAGGGCCATAGATGAGCAGTTCTTC.

This clone was found many times. The chain joins TRBV27 to TRBJ1-5; D is possibly TRBD1 (5 bases). Germline V gives CDR1 MNHEY, CDR2 SMNVEV (reference sequence). CDR3 size: 14 residues. The ends were cut back, 6 bases at V and 6 bases at J, with 15 bases in the middle. The CDR3 sequence: CASSTGASGQPQHF. The CDR3 DNA is TGTGCCAGCAGCACTGGGGCAAGTGGTCAGCCCCAGCATTTT.

Turning to this clone: The same CDR3 can be traced to other DNA sequences in this sample. This chain connects TRBV7-3 to TRBJ2-7; D gene unclear. The CDR3 spans 13 residues. Germline CDR1 is SGHTA and CDR2 is FQGTGA. The V end was cut by 6 bases, the J end by 5 bases, with 14 bases between. CDR3 loop: CASSLGLRNEQYF. Here the CDR3 DNA reads TGTGCCAGCAGTCTAGGTCTCCGTAACGAGCAGTACTTC. The whole variable domain, remainder taken from reference TRBV7-3 and TRBJ2-7, is GAGVSQTPSNKVTEKGKYVELRCDPISGHTALYWYRQSLGQGPEFLIYFQGTGAADDSGLPNDRFFAVRPEGSVSTLKIQRTERGDSAVYLCASSLGLRNEQYFGPGTRLTVT.

In this sample, this clone is medium-sized. The chain links TRBV20-1 to TRBJ2-7, with 9 bases matching TRBD1. This CDR3 region has 12 residues. The J segment lost 4 bases and the V segment lost 3 bases, leaving 1 base of the junction unmatched. The V gene's germline CDR1 is DFQATT and CDR2 SNEGSKA (reference sequence). The CDR3 DNA sequence: TGCAGTGCTAGGACAGGGGGGTACGAGCAGTACTTC. It is translated as CSARTGGYEQYF.

This clone has a handful of counts. The genes are TRBV19 and TRBJ2-5; D is unresolved. V lost 2 bases and J lost 0, with 4 bases in between. Germline CDR1 is LNHDA and CDR2 is SQIVND (reference sequence). The CDR3 sequence is 13 residues long. CDR3 in amino acids: CASSITDQETQYF. The CDR3 bases are TGTGCCAGTAGTATAACAGACCAAGAGACCCAGTACTTC.

As to this clone: One junction end does not reproduce the germline sequence, and a read error may be involved. The V and J genes are TRBV13 and TRBJ2-1; no reliable D call. CDR1 is PRHDT and CDR2 is FYEKMQ in the germline V gene (reference sequence). CDR3 size: 14 residues. The CDR3 loop is CASLGRRSYKEQFF. The CDR3 coding sequence is TGTGCCAGCCTCGGACGCCGCTCCTACAAGGAGCAGTTCTTC.

Ten or more counts support this clone. V usage is TRBV11-3 and J usage is TRBJ2-1, with 12 bases aligning to TRBD2. The CDR3 runs 16 residues. V was pared by 6 bases and J by 0 bases, with 3 bases of the junction left unmatched. CDR1 is SGHNT, CDR2 YENEEA, per germline. The CDR3 loop reads CASSSTSGSSYNEQFF. As DNA, the CDR3 is TGTGCCAGCAGTTCGACTAGCGGGAGCTCCTACAATGAGCAGTTCTTC.

This clone was seen a few times. One end of the junction is discordant with germline, which a read error may explain. The V gene is TRBV27, the J gene TRBJ2-7; D is perhaps TRBD2 (7 bases). Germline CDR1 MNHEY, CDR2 SMNVEV (reference sequence). CDR3 length: 16 amino acids. The DNA of the CDR3 is TGCGCCAGCAGTTCTCCCTTGGGGGGGCGTTACTACGAGCAGCACTTC. Amino acid sequence: CASSSPLGGRYYEQHF.

This clone occurred a few times. One end of the junction varies from germline; a read error may be responsible. The chain recombines TRBV6-1 with TRBJ2-7; 11 bases are shared with TRBD2. This CDR3 spans 15 amino acids. The germline V gene encodes CDR1 MNHNS and CDR2 SASEGT. The CDR3 nucleotides are TGCGCCAGCAGTGGATCGACTAGCGGGATCGACGAGCAGTACTTC. Translating it yields CASSGSTSGIDEQYF.

This clone was counted ten times or more. This chain uses TRBV28 with TRBJ1-5, with 7 bases that match TRBD1. V was clipped by 6 bases and J by 1 base; unmatched bases: 3. The CDR3 runs 14 residues. Looked up from germline, CDR1 is MDHEN and CDR2 is SYDVKM. The DNA for the CDR3 is TGTGCCAGCAGATCGACAGGGAGCAATCAGCCCCAGCATTTT. Translated: CASRSTGSNQPQHF.

The CDR3 sequence is CASSLRGMNTEAFF. In DNA, the CDR3 is TGTGCCAGCAGTTTAAGAGGGATGAACACTGAAGCTTTCTTT. The rearrangement links TRBV12-3 or TRBV12-4 to TRBJ1-1, with D hard to call. The CDR3 runs to 14 residues. V was clipped by 2 bases and J by 0 bases, with 7 bases between them.

This clone was observed at least ten times. The chain employs TRBV3-1 and TRBJ2-1; 16 positions match TRBD2. The V segment lost 6 bases and the J segment 15 bases; nucleotides outside the gene matches: 11. The CDR3 spans 15 residues. Germline CDR1 LGHDT, CDR2 YNNKEL (reference sequence). The CDR3 DNA follows: TGTGCCAGCAGACGCACCGGGACTAGCGGGGGGGGGATGTTCTTC. Its protein is CASRRTGTSGGGMFF.